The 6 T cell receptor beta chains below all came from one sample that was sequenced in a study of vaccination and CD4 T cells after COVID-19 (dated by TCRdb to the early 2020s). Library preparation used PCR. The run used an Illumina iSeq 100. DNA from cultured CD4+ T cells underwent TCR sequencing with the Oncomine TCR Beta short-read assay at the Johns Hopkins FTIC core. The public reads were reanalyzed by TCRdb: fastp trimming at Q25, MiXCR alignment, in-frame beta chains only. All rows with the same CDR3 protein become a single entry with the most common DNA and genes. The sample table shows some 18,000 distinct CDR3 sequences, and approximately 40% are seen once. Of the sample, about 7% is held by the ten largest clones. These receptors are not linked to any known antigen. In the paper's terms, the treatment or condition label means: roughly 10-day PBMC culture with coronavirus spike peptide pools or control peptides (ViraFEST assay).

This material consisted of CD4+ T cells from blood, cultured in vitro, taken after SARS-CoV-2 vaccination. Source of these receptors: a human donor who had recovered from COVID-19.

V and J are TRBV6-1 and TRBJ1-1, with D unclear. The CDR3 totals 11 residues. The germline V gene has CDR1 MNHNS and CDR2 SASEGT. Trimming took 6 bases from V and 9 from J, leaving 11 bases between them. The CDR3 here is CASSQPLQAFF. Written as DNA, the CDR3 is TGTGCCAGCAGCCAACCCCTTCAAGCTTTCTTT.

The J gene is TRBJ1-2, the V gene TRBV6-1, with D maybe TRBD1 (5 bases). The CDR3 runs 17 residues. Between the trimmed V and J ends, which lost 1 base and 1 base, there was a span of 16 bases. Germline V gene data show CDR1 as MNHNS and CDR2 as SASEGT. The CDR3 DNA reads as TGTGCCAGCAGTGAAGGGGGTACAGGAACCTATAACTATGGCTACACCTTC. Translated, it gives CASSEGGTGTYNYGYTF.

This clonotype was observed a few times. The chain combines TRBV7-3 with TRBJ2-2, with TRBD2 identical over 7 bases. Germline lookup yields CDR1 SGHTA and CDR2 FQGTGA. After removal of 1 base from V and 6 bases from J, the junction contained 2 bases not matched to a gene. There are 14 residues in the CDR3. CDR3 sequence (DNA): TGTGCCAGCAGCTTAATGGCGGGGGCCGGGGAGCTGTTTTTT. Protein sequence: CASSLMAGAGELFF.

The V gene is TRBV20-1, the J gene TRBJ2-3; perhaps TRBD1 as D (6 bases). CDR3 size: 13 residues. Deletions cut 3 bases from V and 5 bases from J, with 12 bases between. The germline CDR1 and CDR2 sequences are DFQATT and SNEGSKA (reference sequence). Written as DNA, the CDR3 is TGCAGTGCTAGGAGGACAGCGATAGATACGCAGTATTTT. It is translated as CSARRTAIDTQYF.

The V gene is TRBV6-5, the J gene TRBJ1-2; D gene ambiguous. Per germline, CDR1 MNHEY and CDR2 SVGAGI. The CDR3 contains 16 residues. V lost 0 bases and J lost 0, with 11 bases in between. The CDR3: CASSYSGLPTNYGYTF. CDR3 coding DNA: TGTGCCAGCAGTTACTCCGGGCTGCCCACTAACTATGGCTACACCTTC.

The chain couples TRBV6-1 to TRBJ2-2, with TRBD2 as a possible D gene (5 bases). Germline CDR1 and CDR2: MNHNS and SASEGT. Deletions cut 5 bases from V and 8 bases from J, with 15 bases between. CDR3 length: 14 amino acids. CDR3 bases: TGTGCCAGCAGTCTGGTTTCTAGCCGAGGGGAGCTGTTTTTT. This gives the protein CASSLVSSRGELFF.